These T cell receptor beta chains were read from a single sample in a study of graft-versus-host responses after intestinal transplantation. These receptors have no identified antigens. Profiling relied on immunoSEQ multiplex PCR, and the TCRdb table lists in-frame clones only, not all of them. This sample has approximately 80,000 clones, with about 89% found just once. The sequencing here drew on unstimulated CD4+ T cells sorted from spleen or lymph node cells, taken before intestinal transplant. These TCRs come from a human donor who received an intestinal transplant. The conserved cysteine and the conserved F or W are not part of the CDR3 here.

V gene: TRBV19; CDR3 protein: ASQDTLAKNIQY
V gene: TRBV6-1; CDR3 protein: ATRETGLGRYEQY
V gene: TRBV19; CDR3 protein: ASSNTGRREKLF
V gene: TRBV9; CDR3 protein: ASSVDRGSQETQY
V gene: TRBV6-5; CDR3 protein: ASSPAPGIGNTIY
V gene: TRBV7-9; CDR3 protein: ASSLGTSPVAIQF
V gene: TRBV21-1; CDR3 protein: ASSKGRTGIPYEQY
V gene: TRBV15; CDR3 protein: ATSLGGGTDTQY
V gene: TRBV30; CDR3 protein: AWSVRWRGTRTSNQETQY
V gene: TRBV5-1; CDR3 protein: ASSLGTSGGYNEQF
V gene: TRBV9; CDR3 protein: ASSPRLEATDTQY
V gene: TRBV10-3; CDR3 protein: AISESKLAGPDTQY
V gene: TRBV7-3; CDR3 protein: ASSAGMANSPLH
V gene: TRBV9; CDR3 protein: ASSLLDRGEQY
V gene: TRBV7-3; CDR3 protein: ASSLGHQVSYEQY
V gene: TRBV5-4; CDR3 protein: ASSSRTAEETQY
V gene: TRBV5-1; CDR3 protein: ASSFGTSGGRDTQY
V gene: TRBV27; CDR3 protein: ASSFGGGYEQY
V gene: TRBV18; CDR3 protein: ASSPSGTGNEKLF
V gene: TRBV7-9; CDR3 protein: ASSLAGGYGYT
V gene: TRBV4-1; CDR3 protein: ASSQDRISGDSTYEQY
V gene: TRBV27; CDR3 protein: ASSPGASGRRNNEQF
V gene: TRBV7-9; CDR3 protein: ASSLAVQATNYGYT
V gene: TRBV28; CDR3 protein: ASSSFSGGQTGELF
V gene: TRBV7-3; CDR3 protein: ASSLRASGSGSNNEQF
V gene: TRBV28; CDR3 protein: ASSLSGVRYEQY
V gene: TRBV6-5; CDR3 protein: ASSWRGGETQY
V gene: TRBV5-1; CDR3 protein: ASSLEQGTDTQY
V gene: TRBV18; CDR3 protein: ASSEDRANGNTIY
V gene: TRBV2; CDR3 protein: ASSLNTDTQY
V gene: TRBV25-1; CDR3 protein: ASSRLAALNTGELF
V gene: TRBV13; CDR3 protein: ASRDRTLYNSPLH
V gene: TRBV6-1; CDR3 protein: ASSQRLEKLF
V gene: TRBV6-5; CDR3 protein: AGRTGTYSSYEQY
V gene: TRBV11-2; CDR3 protein: ASSFSGVVNEQF
V gene: TRBV11-2; CDR3 protein: ASSFGGERPQY
V gene: TRBV19; CDR3 protein: ASSIETGNQPQH
V gene: TRBV28; CDR3 protein: ASRMTGATNEKLF
V gene: TRBV2; CDR3 protein: ASSPLAGVDEQF
V gene: TRBV7-2; CDR3 protein: ASSLGTSVGEQF
V gene: TRBV11-2; CDR3 protein: ASIRQGLKDTEAF
V gene: TRBV5-8; CDR3 protein: ASSSWGQGDTEAF
V gene: TRBV18; CDR3 protein: ASSPGLDRAGEKLF
V gene: TRBV9; CDR3 protein: ASSPRDRLNTEAF
V gene: TRBV6-5; CDR3 protein: ASSLGLAEDQETQY
V gene: TRBV5-1; CDR3 protein: ASSLGTLGQSNTEAF
V gene: TRBV6-1; CDR3 protein: ASGQGTGNTIY
V gene: TRBV6-6; CDR3 protein: ASSYEGFPNSYEQY
V gene: TRBV6-5; CDR3 protein: ASSRGRGEKLF
V gene: TRBV19; CDR3 protein: ASSISGGRLGNEQF
V gene: TRBV30; CDR3 protein: AWNGYDNSPLH
V gene: TRBV28; CDR3 protein: ASSFGRGAPLPDTQY
V gene: TRBV4-2; CDR3 protein: ASSQFPRVTGTVETGELF
V gene: TRBV30; CDR3 protein: AWRKRGAQPKNEQF
V gene: TRBV9; CDR3 protein: ASSEGSGNTIY
V gene: TRBV6-5; CDR3 protein: ASSYSGQVEKLF
V gene: TRBV27; CDR3 protein: ASSPRAFPLGQSYEQY